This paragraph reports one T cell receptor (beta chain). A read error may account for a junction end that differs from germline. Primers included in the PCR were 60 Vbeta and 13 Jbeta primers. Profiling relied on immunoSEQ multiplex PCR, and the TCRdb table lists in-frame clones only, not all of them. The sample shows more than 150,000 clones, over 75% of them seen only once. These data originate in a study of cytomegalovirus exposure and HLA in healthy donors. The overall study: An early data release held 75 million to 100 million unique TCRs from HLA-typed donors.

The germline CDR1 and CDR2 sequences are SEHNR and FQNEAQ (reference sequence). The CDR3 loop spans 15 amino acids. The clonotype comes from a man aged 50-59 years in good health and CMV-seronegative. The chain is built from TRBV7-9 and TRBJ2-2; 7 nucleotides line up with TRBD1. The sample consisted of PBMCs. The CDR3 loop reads CSSSSDRVHTGELFF. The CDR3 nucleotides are TGTTCCAGCAGCTCCGACAGGGTCCACACCGGGGAGCTGTTTTTT.